The entry that follows covers one TCR beta chain sequence. The data belong to a study of cytomegalovirus exposure and HLA in healthy donors. PCR used 60 Vbeta primers and 13 Jbeta primers. Profiling relied on immunoSEQ multiplex PCR, and the TCRdb table lists in-frame clones only, not all of them. Reported are under 200,000 clones; the ten largest clones contain about 0.8%. Germline CDR1 reads LNHDA; CDR2 reads SQIVND (reference sequence). CDR3 length equals 16 residues. Trimming removed 1 base from V and 4 bases from J, with 16 bases in between. Input material: PBMCs. The receptor was isolated from a woman between 18 and 29 years old in good health and CMV-seropositive. This sequence joins TRBV19 and TRBJ1-1; a possible D gene is TRBD1 (5 bases). CDR3 sequence: CASSIVSGNRRTEAFF. The DNA of the CDR3 is TGTGCCAGTAGTATAGTATCAGGGAATCGACGCACTGAAGCTTTCTTT.